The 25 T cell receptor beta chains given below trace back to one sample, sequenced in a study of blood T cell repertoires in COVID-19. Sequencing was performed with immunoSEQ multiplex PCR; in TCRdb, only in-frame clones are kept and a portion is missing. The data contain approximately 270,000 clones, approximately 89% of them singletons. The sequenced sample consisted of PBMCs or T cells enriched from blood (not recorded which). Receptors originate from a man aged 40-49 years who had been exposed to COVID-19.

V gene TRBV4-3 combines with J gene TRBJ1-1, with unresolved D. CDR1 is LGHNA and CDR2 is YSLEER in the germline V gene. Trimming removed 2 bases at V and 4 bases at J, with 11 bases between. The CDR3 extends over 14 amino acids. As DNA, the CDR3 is TGCGCCAGCAGCCAACATGGTTTTAGCACTGAAGCTTTCTTT. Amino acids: CASSQHGFSTEAFF.

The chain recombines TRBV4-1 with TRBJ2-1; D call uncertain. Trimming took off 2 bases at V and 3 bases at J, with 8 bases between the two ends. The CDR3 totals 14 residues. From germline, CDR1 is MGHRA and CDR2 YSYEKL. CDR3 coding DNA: TGCGCCAGCAGCCAACGTGTCAGCTACAATGAGCAGTTCTTC. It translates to CASSQRVSYNEQFF.

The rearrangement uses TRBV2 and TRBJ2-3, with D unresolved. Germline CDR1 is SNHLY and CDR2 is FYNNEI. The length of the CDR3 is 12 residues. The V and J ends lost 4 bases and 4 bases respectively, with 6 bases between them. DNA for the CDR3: TGTGCCAGCAGTGTGAGGTCAGATACGCAGTATTTT. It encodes CASSVRSDTQYF.

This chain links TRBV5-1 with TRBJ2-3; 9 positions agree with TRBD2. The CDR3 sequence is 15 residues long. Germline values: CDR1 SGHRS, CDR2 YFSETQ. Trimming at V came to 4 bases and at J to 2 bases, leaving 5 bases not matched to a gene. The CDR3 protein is CASSLRLAVTDTQYF. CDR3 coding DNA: TGCGCCAGCAGCCTCAGACTAGCGGTCACAGATACGCAGTATTTT.

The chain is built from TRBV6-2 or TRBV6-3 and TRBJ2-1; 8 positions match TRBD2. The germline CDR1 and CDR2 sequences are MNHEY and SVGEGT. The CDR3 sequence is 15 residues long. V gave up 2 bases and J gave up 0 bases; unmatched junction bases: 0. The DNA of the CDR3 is TGTGCCAGCAGTTACGCGGGGGGCTCCTACAATGAGCAGTTCTTC. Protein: CASSYAGGSYNEQFF.

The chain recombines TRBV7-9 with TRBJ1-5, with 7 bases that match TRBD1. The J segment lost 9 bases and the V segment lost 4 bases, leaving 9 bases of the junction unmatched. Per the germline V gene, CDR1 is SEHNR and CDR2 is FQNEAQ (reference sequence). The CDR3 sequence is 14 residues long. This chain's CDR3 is CASSSETGLGPQHF. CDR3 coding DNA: TGTGCCAGCAGCTCCGAGACAGGGTTAGGGCCCCAGCATTTT.

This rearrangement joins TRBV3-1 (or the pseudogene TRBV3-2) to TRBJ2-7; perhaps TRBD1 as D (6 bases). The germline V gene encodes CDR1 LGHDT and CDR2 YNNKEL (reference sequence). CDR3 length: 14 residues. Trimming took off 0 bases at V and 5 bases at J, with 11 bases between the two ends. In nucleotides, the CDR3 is TGTGCCAGCAGCCAAGAACAGGGTCGTAACGAGCAGTACTTC. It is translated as CASSQEQGRNEQYF.

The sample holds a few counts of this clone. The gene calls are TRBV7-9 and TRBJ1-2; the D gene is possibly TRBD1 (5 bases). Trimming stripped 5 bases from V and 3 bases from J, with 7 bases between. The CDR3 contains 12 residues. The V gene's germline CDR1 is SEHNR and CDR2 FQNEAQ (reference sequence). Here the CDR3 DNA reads TGTGCCAGCAGCGCCAGGGACTATGGCTACACCTTC. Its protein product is CASSARDYGYTF. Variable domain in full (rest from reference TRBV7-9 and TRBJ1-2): DTGVSQNPRHKITKRGQNVTFRCDPISEHNRLYWYRQTLGQGPEFLTYFQNEAQLEKSRLLSDRFSAERPKGSFSTLEIQRTEQGDSAMYLCASSARDYGYTFGSGTRLTVV.

The DNA of the CDR3 is TGTGCCAGCAGTCAATCGGGACTTTCGCAGTACTTC. Translating gives CASSQSGLSQYF. V gene TRBV2 combines with J gene TRBJ2-7; D perhaps matches TRBD2 (6 bases). This CDR3 comprises 12 residues. V was cut by 5 bases and J by 9 bases, with 14 bases left in between. The germline CDR1 and CDR2 sequences are SNHLY and FYNNEI.

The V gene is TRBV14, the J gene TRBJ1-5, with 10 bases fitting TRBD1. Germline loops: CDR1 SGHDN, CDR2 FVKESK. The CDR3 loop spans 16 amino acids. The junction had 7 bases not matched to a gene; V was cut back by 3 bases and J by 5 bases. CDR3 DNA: TGTGCCAGCAGCCAGGGGACAGGGGATAAGGATCAGCCCCAGCATTTT. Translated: CASSQGTGDKDQPQHF.

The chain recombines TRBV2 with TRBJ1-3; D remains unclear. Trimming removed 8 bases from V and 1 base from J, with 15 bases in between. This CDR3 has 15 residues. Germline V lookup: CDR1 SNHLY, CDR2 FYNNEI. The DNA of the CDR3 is TGTGCCAGCGGAGCCCAGCGGTCATCTGGAAACACCATATATTTT. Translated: CASGAQRSSGNTIYF.

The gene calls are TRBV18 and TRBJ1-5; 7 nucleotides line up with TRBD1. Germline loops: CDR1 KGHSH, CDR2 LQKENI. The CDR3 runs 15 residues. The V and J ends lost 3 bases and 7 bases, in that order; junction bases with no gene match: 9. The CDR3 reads CASSPKDRTSQPQHF. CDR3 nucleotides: TGTGCCAGCTCACCCAAGGACAGGACAAGCCAGCCCCAGCATTTT.

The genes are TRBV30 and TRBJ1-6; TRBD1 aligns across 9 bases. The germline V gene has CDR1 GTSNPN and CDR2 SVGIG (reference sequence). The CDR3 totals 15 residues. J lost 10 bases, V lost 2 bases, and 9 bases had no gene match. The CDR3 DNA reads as TGTGCCTGGAGTTTAAATGGACAGGGGCTGTCACCCCTCCACTTT. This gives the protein CAWSLNGQGLSPLHF.

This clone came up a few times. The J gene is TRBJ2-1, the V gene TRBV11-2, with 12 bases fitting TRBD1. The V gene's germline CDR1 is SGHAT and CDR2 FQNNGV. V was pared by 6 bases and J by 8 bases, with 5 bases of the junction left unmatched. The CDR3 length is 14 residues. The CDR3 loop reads CASRGQGAGDEQFF. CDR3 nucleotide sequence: TGTGCCAGCAGGGGACAGGGGGCTGGCGATGAGCAGTTCTTC.

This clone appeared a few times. CDR3 protein: CASSSSLSGNYEQYF. Here the CDR3 DNA reads TGTGCCAGTAGTTCATCTCTTTCCGGGAACTACGAGCAGTACTTC. The rearrangement joins TRBV19 to TRBJ2-7, with D possibly being TRBD2 (5 bases). Trimming stripped 5 bases from V and 3 bases from J, with 17 bases between. The germline CDR1 and CDR2 sequences are LNHDA and SQIVND (reference sequence). CDR3 length: 15 amino acids.

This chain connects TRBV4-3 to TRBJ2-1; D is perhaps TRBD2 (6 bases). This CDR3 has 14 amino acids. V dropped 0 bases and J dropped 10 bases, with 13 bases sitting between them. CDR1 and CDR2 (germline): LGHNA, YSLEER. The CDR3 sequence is CASSQDPGGYEQFF. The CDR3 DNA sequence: TGCGCCAGCAGCCAAGATCCCGGGGGATACGAGCAGTTCTTC.

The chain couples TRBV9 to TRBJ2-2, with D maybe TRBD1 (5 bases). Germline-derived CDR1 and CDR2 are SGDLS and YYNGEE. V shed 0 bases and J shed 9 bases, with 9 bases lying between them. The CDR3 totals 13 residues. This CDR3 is CASSVDSGRELFF. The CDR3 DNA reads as TGTGCCAGCAGCGTAGATTCAGGGCGGGAGCTGTTTTTT.

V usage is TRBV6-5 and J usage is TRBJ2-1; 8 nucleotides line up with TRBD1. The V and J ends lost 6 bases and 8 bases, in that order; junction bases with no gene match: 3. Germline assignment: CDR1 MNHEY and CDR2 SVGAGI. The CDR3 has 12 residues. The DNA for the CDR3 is TGTGCCAGCAGGTCAGGGGGCGATGAGCAGTTCTTC. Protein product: CASRSGGDEQFF.

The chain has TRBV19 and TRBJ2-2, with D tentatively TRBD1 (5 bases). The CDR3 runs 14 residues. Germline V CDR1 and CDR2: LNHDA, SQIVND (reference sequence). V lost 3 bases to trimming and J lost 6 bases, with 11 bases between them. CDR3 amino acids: CASSMLQDPGELFF. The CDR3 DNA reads TGTGCCAGTAGTATGTTACAGGACCCCGGGGAGCTGTTTTTT. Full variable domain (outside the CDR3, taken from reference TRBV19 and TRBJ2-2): DGGITQSPKYLFRKEGQNVTLSCEQNLNHDAMYWYRQDPGQGLRLIYYSQIVNDFQKGDIAEGYSVSREKKESFPLTVTSAQKNPTAFYLCASSMLQDPGELFFGEGSRLTVL.

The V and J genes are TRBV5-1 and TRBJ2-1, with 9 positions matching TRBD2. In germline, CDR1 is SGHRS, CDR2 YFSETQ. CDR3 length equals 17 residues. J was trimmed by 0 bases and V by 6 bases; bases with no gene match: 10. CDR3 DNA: TGCGCCAGCAAGCCGGGACTAGCACCGAGCTCCTACAATGAGCAGTTCTTC. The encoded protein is CASKPGLAPSSYNEQFF.

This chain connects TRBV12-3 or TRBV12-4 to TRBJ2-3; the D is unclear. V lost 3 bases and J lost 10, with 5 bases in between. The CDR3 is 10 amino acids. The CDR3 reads CASSFSAQYF. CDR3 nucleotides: TGTGCCAGCAGTTTTTCCGCGCAGTATTTT.

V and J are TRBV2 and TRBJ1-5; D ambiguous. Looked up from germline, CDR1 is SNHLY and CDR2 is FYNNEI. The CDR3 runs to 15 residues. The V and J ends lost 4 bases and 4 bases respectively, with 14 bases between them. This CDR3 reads CASSAEALINQPQHF. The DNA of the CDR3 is TGTGCCAGCAGTGCTGAGGCCCTGATAAATCAGCCCCAGCATTTT.

The DNA of the CDR3 is TGTGCCACCAGTGCGACTAGCGGGATATCTATCCAAGAGACCCAGTACTTC. This gives the protein CATSATSGISIQETQYF. V usage is TRBV24-1 and J usage is TRBJ2-5; 11 positions match TRBD2. Germline CDR1 and CDR2: KGHDR and SFDVKD. This CDR3 has 17 residues. Trimming at V came to 5 bases and at J to 1 base, leaving 8 bases not matched to a gene.

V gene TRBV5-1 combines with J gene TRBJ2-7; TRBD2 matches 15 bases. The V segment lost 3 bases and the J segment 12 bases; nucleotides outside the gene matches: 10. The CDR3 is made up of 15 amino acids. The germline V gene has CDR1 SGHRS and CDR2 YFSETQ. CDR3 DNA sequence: TGCGCCAGCAGCTCTGAACTCGGGACTAGCGGGAGGAGGTACTTC. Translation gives CASSSELGTSGRRYF. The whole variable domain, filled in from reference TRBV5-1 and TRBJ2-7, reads KAGVTQTPRYLIKTRGQQVTLSCSPISGHRSVSWYQQTPGQGLQFLFEYFSETQRNKGNFPGRFSGRQFSNSRSEMNVSTLELGDSALYLCASSSELGTSGRRYFGPGTRLTVT.

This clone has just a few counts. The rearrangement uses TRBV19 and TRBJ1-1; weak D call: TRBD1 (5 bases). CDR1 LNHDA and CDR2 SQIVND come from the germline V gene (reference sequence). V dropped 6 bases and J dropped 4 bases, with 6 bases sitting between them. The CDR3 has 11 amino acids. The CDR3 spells CASSGGTEAFF. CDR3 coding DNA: TGTGCCAGTAGCGGGGGCACTGAAGCTTTCTTT.